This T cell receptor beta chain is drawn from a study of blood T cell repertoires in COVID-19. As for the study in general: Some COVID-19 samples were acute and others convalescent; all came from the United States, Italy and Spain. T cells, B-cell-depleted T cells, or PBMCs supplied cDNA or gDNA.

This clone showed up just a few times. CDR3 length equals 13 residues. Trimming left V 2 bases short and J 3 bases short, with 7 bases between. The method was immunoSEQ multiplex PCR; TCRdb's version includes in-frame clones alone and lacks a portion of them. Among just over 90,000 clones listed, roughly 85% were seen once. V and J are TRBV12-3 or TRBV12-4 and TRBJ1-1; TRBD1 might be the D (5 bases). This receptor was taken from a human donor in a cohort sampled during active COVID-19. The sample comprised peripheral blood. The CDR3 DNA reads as TGTGCCAGCAGTTTATGGGGGGACACTGAAGCTTTCTTT. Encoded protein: CASSLWGDTEAFF.